This passage covers 11 T cell receptor beta chains from one sample sequenced in a study of blood T cell repertoires in COVID-19. Only in-frame clones appear in the TCRdb table, and some are missing; sequencing was by immunoSEQ multiplex PCR. The sample contains around 120,000 clones, approximately 70% of which appear only once. Sequencing input: peripheral blood. The receptors here all came from a human donor with acute or convalescent COVID-19. The donor label of this sample is uncertain.

The CDR3 reads CASSVTGAHEQYV. The CDR3 DNA reads TGTGCCAGCAGTGTTACAGGGGCACACGAGCAGTACGTC. The chain couples TRBV2 to TRBJ2-7; 7 bases line up with TRBD1. CDR1 and CDR2 (germline): SNHLY, FYNNEI. The CDR3 spans 13 residues. The ends lost 4 bases at V and 5 bases at J; junction bases unmatched: 5.

The rearrangement links TRBV3-1 (or the pseudogene TRBV3-2) to TRBJ1-6, with TRBD1 matching over 8 bases. Germline values: CDR1 LGHDT, CDR2 YNNKEL (reference sequence). V trimming: 3 bases; J trimming: 8 bases; junction bases outside the gene matches: 6. The CDR3 has 15 amino acids. CDR3 in DNA: TGTGCCAGCAGCCAGGATCTGGACAGGGATTCACCCCTCCACTTT. Translating gives CASSQDLDRDSPLHF.

V and J are TRBV7-9 and TRBJ2-1, with 7 nucleotides matching TRBD1. Per germline, CDR1 SEHNR and CDR2 FQNEAQ (reference sequence). This CDR3 comprises 15 residues. After removal of 4 bases from V and 9 bases from J, the junction contained 12 bases not matched to a gene. The DNA for the CDR3 is TGTGCCAGCAGCTCGGACAGGTCCCCACGGGGTGAGCAGTTCTTC. This sequence encodes CASSSDRSPRGEQFF.

The rearrangement joins TRBV18 to TRBJ2-7; 10 bases map to TRBD2. Trimming at V came to 3 bases and at J to 5 bases, leaving 16 bases not matched to a gene. CDR3 size: 18 residues. Looked up from germline, CDR1 is KGHSH and CDR2 is LQKENI. The CDR3 sequence is CASSPLKSGGASSHEQYF. CDR3 DNA sequence: TGTGCCAGCTCACCGCTGAAAAGCGGGGGGGCGTCGTCTCACGAGCAGTACTTC.

This chain joins TRBV4-2 and TRBJ1-2; possibly TRBD1 for D (6 bases). From germline, CDR1 is LGHNA and CDR2 YNFKEQ. V gave up 0 bases and J gave up 2 bases, with 19 bases separating them. The CDR3 has 18 amino acids. The CDR3 loop is CASSQDPRAGVANYGYTF. CDR3 in DNA: TGTGCCAGCAGCCAAGACCCCAGGGCAGGGGTGGCCAACTATGGCTACACCTTC.

This clone was detected only once. The chain links TRBV18 to TRBJ1-5, with 7 bases identical to TRBD1. The length of the CDR3 is 14 residues. CDR1 is KGHSH and CDR2 is LQKENI in the germline V gene. The V gene end was trimmed by 2 bases and the J gene end by 5 bases; junction bases not matched to a gene: 3. CDR3 nucleotide sequence: TGTGCCAGCTCACCAAGGGGGCCGGATCAGCCCCAGCATTTT. It is translated as CASSPRGPDQPQHF.

Notes on this clone: One base away lies a much larger clone, so this may be a sequencing read error. The genes are TRBV12-3 or TRBV12-4 and TRBJ1-2; 8 nucleotides agree with TRBD1. CDR3 length: 12 residues. Losses at the gene ends were 10 bases for V and 3 bases for J; bases not matched to a gene: 4. The CDR3 nucleotides read TGTGCCACCCGACAGGGGCACTATGGCTACACCTTC. It encodes CATRQGHYGYTF.

This chain links TRBV2 with TRBJ1-2; TRBD1 matches at 9 bases. This CDR3 region has 14 residues. V trimming: 6 bases; J trimming: 4 bases; junction bases outside the gene matches: 6. The V gene's germline CDR1 is SNHLY and CDR2 FYNNEI. CDR3 loop: CASSLTGGGYGYTF. The CDR3 coding sequence is TGTGCCAGCAGCCTGACAGGGGGTGGCTATGGCTACACCTTC.

The chain has TRBV29-1 and TRBJ2-2; TRBD1 matches 7 bases. The V and J ends lost 3 bases and 4 bases, in that order; junction bases with no gene match: 5. CDR1 is SQVTM and CDR2 is ANQGSEA in the germline V gene. The CDR3 length is 14 residues. The CDR3 protein is CSVEGTETTGELFF. CDR3 in DNA: TGCAGCGTTGAGGGGACAGAGACCACCGGGGAGCTGTTTTTT.

This clone was recorded a few times. The chain carries TRBV4-2 and TRBJ2-1; 16 positions agree with TRBD2. The CDR3 runs 20 residues. Germline V gene sequence: CDR1 LGHNA, CDR2 YNFKEQ. The V and J ends lost 4 bases and 6 bases, in that order; junction bases with no gene match: 15. In DNA form, the CDR3 reads TGTGCCAGCAGCCGCCAAAAACAAGGGACTAGCGGGGGGGCACGCAATGAGCAGTTCTTC. Its protein is CASSRQKQGTSGGARNEQFF.

This clone was counted a few times. The chain has TRBV11-2 and TRBJ2-5; 7 bases agree with TRBD1. Germline trimming cut 3 bases from V and 4 bases from J; bases unmatched to any gene: 8. Germline V CDR1 and CDR2: SGHAT, FQNNGV. The CDR3 extends over 15 amino acids. DNA for the CDR3: TGTGCCAGCAGCTTTGGACAGCCAGGGGGAGAGACCCAGTACTTC. This gives the protein CASSFGQPGGETQYF. The whole variable domain, remainder taken from reference TRBV11-2 and TRBJ2-5, is EAGVAQSPRYKIIEKRQSVAFWCNPISGHATLYWYQQILGQGPKLLIQFQNNGVVDDSQLPKDRFSAERLKGVDSTLKIQPAKLEDSAVYLCASSFGQPGGETQYFGPGTRLLVL.